The 32 T cell receptor beta chains in this list originate from one sample, sequenced in a study of T-cell memory formation after mild COVID-19. TCRdb redid the calling of the 5' RACE reads with MiXCR, one entry per CDR3 protein. The table lists over 400,000 distinct CDR3 sequences, more than 20% of them singletons. Material: PBMCs or a T cell subset sorted from them (not recorded which). All receptors derive from an adult woman who had mild COVID-19 (a few samples of this study predate the infection). Cell type and time point are not known.

The chain is built from TRBV29-1 and TRBJ2-3; no clear D. This CDR3 spans 12 amino acids. V lost 3 bases, J lost 1 base, and 5 bases lay in between. Germline V gene data show CDR1 as SQVTM and CDR2 as ANQGSEA. As DNA, the CDR3 is TGCAGCGTTGATGTAGGCACAGATACGCAGTATTTT. It encodes CSVDVGTDTQYF.

This clonotype was seen only a few times. The chain couples TRBV5-1 to TRBJ2-3; D is perhaps TRBD1 (5 bases). The length of the CDR3 is 17 residues. The V end lost 0 bases, the J end lost 2 bases, and 16 bases lay between the germline ends. Germline V gene sequence: CDR1 SGHRS, CDR2 YFSETQ. CDR3 sequence: CASSLGRRALVTDTQYF. The CDR3 bases are TGCGCCAGCAGCTTGGGTCGCAGGGCTCTAGTCACAGATACGCAGTATTTT.

V is TRBV12-3 or TRBV12-4 and J is TRBJ2-7; the D is unclear. The CDR3 consists of 14 residues. Trimming took off 6 bases at V and 3 bases at J, with 15 bases between the two ends. CDR3 DNA sequence: TGTGCCAGCAGCCCCGTCCCAACTTACTACGAGCAGTACTTC. Its protein is CASSPVPTYYEQYF.

The chain uses TRBV6-2 or TRBV6-3 and TRBJ1-6, with unresolved D. The V end was cut by 7 bases, the J end by 9 bases, with 19 bases between. This CDR3 region has 15 residues. CDR1 is MNHEY and CDR2 is SVGEGT in the germline V gene. The CDR3 DNA reads TGTGCCAGCAAGGACGCGGCAGCTTTGGGTTCACCCCTCCACTTT. Amino acids: CASKDAAALGSPLHF.

The table lists this clonotype with a few counts. The CDR3 spells CASSVESSTSGPWEELFF. As DNA, the CDR3 is TGTGCCAGCAGCGTAGAATCCTCGACTAGCGGACCCTGGGAGGAGCTGTTTTTT. This chain uses TRBV9 with TRBJ2-2; TRBD2 matches 9 bases. Germline trimming cut 0 bases from V and 10 bases from J; bases unmatched to any gene: 16. This CDR3 spans 18 amino acids. Germline V gene data show CDR1 as SGDLS and CDR2 as YYNGEE.

V is TRBV15 and J is TRBJ2-7; D is undetermined. Germline V gene sequence: CDR1 LNHNV, CDR2 YYDKDF (reference sequence). The CDR3 has 14 amino acids. The V end was cut by 0 bases, the J end by 5 bases, with 11 bases between. Here the CDR3 DNA reads TGTGCCACCAGCAGAGAGGGCACACGAAACGAGCAGTACTTC. This gives the protein CATSREGTRNEQYF.

J is TRBJ2-2 and V is TRBV6-1, with TRBD1 identical over 9 bases. Unmatched junction bases numbered 5, after V lost 4 bases and J lost 5 bases. This CDR3 has 15 amino acids. The germline V gene has CDR1 MNHNS and CDR2 SASEGT. CDR3 region: CASSGGTGLTGELFF. In nucleotides, the CDR3 is TGTGCCAGCAGTGGAGGGACAGGGCTTACCGGGGAGCTGTTTTTT.

The chain uses TRBV2 and TRBJ2-1; 7 bases match TRBD2. Germline-derived CDR1 and CDR2 are SNHLY and FYNNEI. V lost 5 bases, J lost 9 bases, and 10 bases stayed unmatched. The CDR3 is 14 residues long. The chain's CDR3 is CASSPTSVQGEQFF. CDR3 in DNA: TGTGCCAGCAGTCCAACTAGCGTACAAGGTGAGCAGTTCTTC.

The rearrangement joins TRBV20-1 to TRBJ2-7; 8 nucleotides agree with TRBD2. The CDR3 totals 19 residues. J was trimmed by 4 bases and V by 0 bases; bases with no gene match: 20. CDR1 is DFQATT, CDR2 SNEGSKA, per germline (reference sequence). The CDR3 nucleotides read TGCAGTGCTAGAGATCACTCAGGTAAAACTAGCGGAAGGCCATACGAGCAGTACTTC. Protein sequence: CSARDHSGKTSGRPYEQYF.

The chain has TRBV29-1 and TRBJ1-1, with a tentative D call TRBD1 (6 bases). The CDR3 is 13 amino acids. Trimming stripped 7 bases from V and 5 bases from J, with 17 bases between. Germline CDR1 is SQVTM and CDR2 is ANQGSEA. The CDR3 sequence is CSGNRDRRTEAFF. CDR3 coding DNA: TGCAGCGGCAACAGGGACCGAAGGACTGAAGCTTTCTTT.

The chain has TRBV2 and TRBJ1-1; D is uncertain. The CDR3 is 13 residues long. Germline V lookup: CDR1 SNHLY, CDR2 FYNNEI. With 7 bases removed from V and 1 base from J, the gap between germline ends came to 10 bases. The CDR3 reads CASIREGNTEAFF. The CDR3 DNA sequence: TGTGCCAGCATCCGAGAGGGGAACACTGAAGCTTTCTTT.

This clonotype was picked up a small number of times. The chain has TRBV14 and TRBJ2-7, with TRBD2 identical over 13 bases. This CDR3 comprises 18 residues. J gave up 0 bases and V 0 bases, and 5 bases lay outside the gene matches. The germline gives CDR1 SGHDN, CDR2 FVKESK. The CDR3 here is CASSQDRLAGGSSYEQYF. CDR3 sequence (DNA): TGTGCCAGCAGCCAAGATCGACTAGCGGGAGGAAGCTCCTACGAGCAGTACTTC. The full variable domain, its missing parts supplied by reference TRBV14 and TRBJ2-7, is EAGVTQFPSHSVIEKGQTVTLRCDPISGHDNLYWYRRVMGKEIKFLLHFVKESKQDESGMPNNRFLAERTGGTYSTLKVQPAELEDSGVYFCASSQDRLAGGSSYEQYFGPGTRLTVT.

This clonotype has a handful of counts. The chain couples TRBV4-3 to TRBJ2-1; 8 bases fit TRBD1. Germline CDR1 and CDR2: LGHNA and YSLEER. The CDR3 consists of 15 residues. J lost 7 bases, V lost 0 bases, and 5 bases had no gene match. CDR3 sequence: CASSQDLGQGNEQFF. In nucleotides, the CDR3 is TGCGCCAGCAGCCAAGATCTCGGACAGGGAAATGAGCAGTTCTTC.

This clonotype turned up a few times. The V gene is TRBV3-1, the J gene TRBJ2-7; perhaps TRBD2 as D (5 bases). The V gene lost 1 base and the J gene lost 1 base, with 8 bases spanning the gap. The length of the CDR3 is 14 residues. In germline, CDR1 is LGHDT, CDR2 YNNKEL (reference sequence). CDR3 sequence reads: CASSQGRASYEQYF. In nucleotides, the CDR3 is TGTGCCAGCAGCCAAGGGCGGGCGTCCTACGAGCAGTACTTC.

This CDR3 reads CASSQGHLNQPQHF. The DNA of the CDR3 is TGTGCCAGCAGCCAAGGACATCTCAATCAGCCCCAGCATTTT. The chain combines TRBV3-1 with TRBJ1-5; D gene ambiguous. V shed 1 base and J shed 3 bases, with 7 bases lying between them. The CDR3 consists of 14 residues. Germline CDR1 is LGHDT and CDR2 is YNNKEL (reference sequence).

This clonotype was seen a few times. V is TRBV5-1 and J is TRBJ2-7, with D unresolved. Germline-derived CDR1 and CDR2 are SGHRS and YFSETQ. Trimming pared 0 bases from V and 9 bases from J, leaving 7 bases between. The CDR3 contains 11 residues. CDR3: CASSLDAGQYF. Written as DNA, the CDR3 is TGCGCCAGCAGCTTGGATGCAGGGCAGTACTTC.

This clonotype was seen ten or more times. The J gene is TRBJ2-3, the V gene TRBV29-1; D is unresolved. CDR1 is SQVTM, CDR2 ANQGSEA, per germline. The CDR3 contains 15 residues. Trimming cost V 4 bases and J 2 bases, with 16 bases left between them. The CDR3 sequence: CSVVSLTATTDTQYF. CDR3 nucleotide sequence: TGCAGCGTTGTTTCCTTGACGGCCACCACAGATACGCAGTATTTT.

This clonotype was recorded only once. The chain links TRBV29-1 to TRBJ2-7; D possibly uses TRBD1 or TRBD2 (5 bases each). The CDR3 runs to 13 residues. V gave up 7 bases and J gave up 0 bases, with 13 bases separating them. Germline V gene sequence: CDR1 SQVTM, CDR2 ANQGSEA. In nucleotides, the CDR3 is TGCAGCGCCTCCCGAGGGGCCTCCTACGAGCAGTACTTC. The encoded protein is CSASRGASYEQYF.

The chain combines TRBV5-1 with TRBJ1-1, with a possible D match to TRBD1 (6 bases). The CDR3 is 14 amino acids. The germline CDR1 and CDR2 sequences are SGHRS and YFSETQ. The V gene lost 4 bases and the J gene lost 4 bases, with 14 bases spanning the gap. The CDR3 protein is CASSRNTGITEAFF. CDR3 sequence (DNA): TGCGCCAGCAGCCGTAATACAGGGATCACTGAAGCTTTCTTT.

The rearrangement joins TRBV7-9 to TRBJ1-1; D not resolved. This CDR3 has 13 residues. Germline loops: CDR1 SEHNR, CDR2 FQNEAQ (reference sequence). Trimming took 2 bases from V and 3 from J, leaving 7 bases between them. This CDR3 reads CASSLRVDTEAFF. The CDR3 nucleotides read TGTGCCAGCAGCTTACGGGTAGACACTGAAGCTTTCTTT.

This rearrangement joins TRBV12-3 or TRBV12-4 to TRBJ2-7; D possibly corresponds to TRBD2 (7 bases). This CDR3 has 16 amino acids. Trimming took 3 bases from V and 0 from J, leaving 15 bases between them. CDR3 region: CASSFWGGGVSYEQYF. In DNA form, the CDR3 reads TGTGCCAGCAGTTTTTGGGGGGGCGGGGTCTCCTACGAGCAGTACTTC.

This clonotype showed up just a few times. One junction end disagrees with the germline gene, perhaps due to a read error. CDR3 DNA: TGCGCCAGCAGCGCGGCCCTGAGCAGAGATACGCAGTATTTT. Its translation: CASSAALSRDTQYF. The chain is built from TRBV5-1 and TRBJ2-3; D is undetermined. The V gene's germline CDR1 is SGHRS and CDR2 YFSETQ. The CDR3 loop spans 14 amino acids.

V gene TRBV6-2 or TRBV6-3 combines with J gene TRBJ2-7; weak D call: TRBD2 (5 bases). The CDR3 totals 16 residues. V was trimmed by 6 bases and J by 3 bases, leaving 21 bases between them. From germline, CDR1 is MNHEY and CDR2 SVGEGT. The CDR3 protein is CASSHSRGREYYEQYF. DNA for the CDR3: TGTGCCAGCAGCCATTCCCGAGGACGGGAATACTACGAGCAGTACTTC.

The V call is TRBV7-6, the J call TRBJ2-6; 9 nucleotides match TRBD1. V lost 1 base to trimming and J lost 2 bases; unmatched junction nucleotides: 9. The CDR3 sequence is 19 residues long. CDR1 and CDR2 (germline): SGHVS, FNYEAQ. In nucleotides, the CDR3 is TGTGCCAGCAGCTTAGGGGACCGGGACAGGGAGACTGGGGCCAACGTCCTGACTTTC. It encodes CASSLGDRDRETGANVLTF.

The chain combines TRBV12-3 or TRBV12-4 with TRBJ1-2; D gene ambiguous. The CDR3 is 13 residues long. V was trimmed by 1 base and J by 3 bases, leaving 6 bases between them. The CDR3 protein is CASSLGIYYGYTF. DNA of the CDR3: TGTGCCAGCAGTTTAGGTATCTACTATGGCTACACCTTC.

The rearrangement joins TRBV7-9 to TRBJ2-7; no reliable D call. Between the trimmed V and J ends, which lost 2 bases and 12 bases, there was a span of 11 bases. The CDR3 loop spans 11 amino acids. Germline V gene lookup returns CDR1 SEHNR and CDR2 FQNEAQ (reference sequence). The CDR3 nucleotides are TGTGCCAGCAGCTTAATAACAAAAAGGTACTTC. The encoded protein is CASSLITKRYF.

This clonotype was counted only a few times. The V and J genes are TRBV28 and TRBJ2-3; 12 bases are shared with TRBD2. The length of the CDR3 is 18 residues. The V gene's germline CDR1 is MDHEN and CDR2 SYDVKM. V gave up 3 bases and J gave up 2 bases; unmatched junction bases: 9. The DNA of the CDR3 is TGTGCCAGCAGTTTTACCGGACTAGCGGGAACTGTCACAGATACGCAGTATTTT. Translated, it gives CASSFTGLAGTVTDTQYF.

The CDR3 DNA reads TGCAGCGCCGGGCAGCTAGCCGCCGAGCAGTACTTC. Residues: CSAGQLAAEQYF. V usage is TRBV29-1 and J usage is TRBJ2-7; D perhaps matches TRBD2 (5 bases). V lost 7 bases, J lost 6 bases, and 16 bases lay in between. Germline V CDR1 and CDR2: SQVTM, ANQGSEA. This CDR3 spans 12 amino acids.

V and J are TRBV5-1 and TRBJ2-5, with 7 bases that match TRBD1. The ends lost 3 bases at V and 1 base at J; junction bases unmatched: 6. Germline CDR1 is SGHRS and CDR2 is YFSETQ. The CDR3 totals 15 residues. The CDR3 nucleotides are TGCGCCAGCAGCTCACAGGGGCGATCCCAAGAGACCCAGTACTTC. It encodes CASSSQGRSQETQYF.

In nucleotides, the CDR3 is TGCGCCAGCAACGACCAGAGGACAGATACGCAGTATTTT. As protein: CASNDQRTDTQYF. This chain connects TRBV5-1 to TRBJ2-3, with D unresolved. Germline V gene lookup returns CDR1 SGHRS and CDR2 YFSETQ. V lost 6 bases and J 3 bases, leaving 11 bases between the germline ends. The CDR3 covers 13 residues.

The table lists this clonotype with a few counts. The chain carries TRBV24-1 and TRBJ2-2; TRBD2 aligns across 8 bases. Germline V lookup: CDR1 KGHDR, CDR2 SFDVKD. CDR3 length: 21 amino acids. V was clipped by 3 bases and J by 5 bases; unmatched bases: 22. The DNA of the CDR3 is TGTGCCACCAGTGATAATGGACTATCTAGCGGGCTCCCTATCGAGACCGGGGAGCTGTTTTTT. Its translation: CATSDNGLSSGLPIETGELFF.

The V and J genes are TRBV6-5 and TRBJ2-7; 7 positions agree with TRBD1. V shed 6 bases, J shed 2 bases, and the junction held 7 bases outside the gene matches. Per germline, CDR1 MNHEY and CDR2 SVGAGI. CDR3 length: 14 residues. The CDR3 loop reads CASSPNTGAYEQYF. For the CDR3, the DNA is TGTGCCAGCAGCCCTAACACAGGGGCCTACGAGCAGTACTTC.